This T cell receptor (beta chain) was profiled in a study of T cells after yellow fever vaccination. Study-level findings and limits: Reappearance after the booster was observed for most primary-vaccination clones (about 96% CD4, about 85% CD8). Weaker, the secondary response had a peak occurring faster, on day 5 versus 15.

MiXCR, applied by TCRdb to the 5' RACE reads, yields one record per CDR3 protein. The table includes 200,000 to 250,000 distinct CDR3 sequences, less than 9% detected once. This clonotype came up a few times. Its antigen is currently unknown. CDR3 length: 14 residues. Germline V gene sequence: CDR1 SGHVS, CDR2 FQNEAQ. V dropped 3 bases and J dropped 1 base, with 9 bases sitting between them. Source: CD4+ T cells sorted from PBMCs, taken 15 days after the yellow fever booster vaccination. This chain joins TRBV7-8 and TRBJ1-1; D is unclear. The source of this sequence is a man aged 25 to 45 who received the YFV17D yellow fever vaccine. The CDR3 region is CASSFARANTEAFF. In nucleotides, the CDR3 is TGTGCCAGCAGCTTTGCCCGGGCGAACACTGAAGCTTTCTTT.